This T cell receptor (beta chain) was documented in a study of shared clonotypes between healthy human individuals. CDR1 and CDR2 from the germline V gene are SGHDT and YYEEEE. Trimming took off 3 bases at V and 1 base at J, with 17 bases between the two ends. The length of the CDR3 is 18 residues. Execution of the assay was at deep level. Each subset's genomic DNA was shared equally among a number of immunoSEQ plates. Per the original data handling: ImmunoSEQ output lacked quality scores and full-length reads, limiting matched filtering. Libraries were prepared by immunoSEQ multiplex PCR; TCRdb keeps only in-frame clonotypes and omits some of them. The DNA gave D and trimming, while V, J and clone size come from that table. This table holds around 2,000,000 clones, 90% to 95% found once. This clone was observed a single time.

This chain uses TRBV5-6 with TRBJ2-6, with D perhaps matching TRBD2 (5 bases). The sequencing input was naive CD4+ T cells sorted from blood. Subset described: CD45RA+ positively selected. The origin of this receptor is a man aged 18 to 35 in good health. This CDR3 is CASSYRSTSLSGANVLTF. The CDR3 DNA sequence: TGTGCCAGCAGCTACCGGTCTACTAGTTTATCTGGGGCCAACGTCCTGACTTTC.